This T cell receptor (beta chain) emerged from a study of T cells in lung cancer brain metastases (dated by TCRdb to the late 2010s). Broadly, across the study: About 85% of the 20 patients had a history of tobacco use, with a median of about 36 pack-years. Most of the roughly 20 patients received no interval therapy between primary and metastasis resection. Median interval between primary and brain metastasis specimen acquisition was 348 days. In this study, the TCR beta CDR3 repertoires of fully resected primary non-small cell lung cancers were compared with those of paired brain metastases. The cohort comprised some 20 patients contributing 40 or so specimens, one primary lung lesion and one brain metastasis each. Patients had a median age at first diagnosis of 55 to 65 years, with about nine males and about a dozen females. DNA integrity number averaged approximately 4 in both primary and metastatic specimens, with no significant difference between sites. Overall results and qualifications from the work: Effects of preoperative corticosteroids on T cell infiltration in brain metastases could not be controlled. Most clones were found to be lesion-specific, and limited overlap was observed between paired lesions (mean Morisita index roughly 0.25). The ten most abundant clones accounted for a significantly larger fraction of the repertoire in brain metastases than in primaries, which suggests clonal expansion. DNA fragmentation in the FFPE samples may have prevented recovery of the complete infiltrating T cell repertoire. Compared with their paired primaries, brain metastases had significantly fewer unique productive clones (median about 1,500 versus 4,500).

Patients underwent resection for synchronous oligometastatic disease or delayed recurrence of a solitary brain metastasis. To avoid including cancers other than NSCLC, any patient with a history of multiple malignancies was excluded. Using marked H&E slides as a guide, tumor areas were macrodissected from five unstained 9 to 10 um sections that had been deparaffinized. Every specimen was formalin-fixed and paraffin-embedded (FFPE). Genomic DNA was extracted using the AllPrep DNA/RNA FFPE Kit. The CDR3 holds 16 amino acids from the cysteine to the phenylalanine. Only the CDR3 DNA stays, 48 bases, in frame from base 1. Between about 2.24 and 5 ug genomic DNA was input per sample, and equal DNA input was given to paired samples. TCR beta libraries were constructed in two PCR steps with the immunoSEQ hsTCRbeta Kit, which uses multiplexed V and J gene primers. Pooled libraries with positive and negative controls were sequenced on an Illumina MiSeq using a 100-cycle paired-end protocol. On the authors' methods: Raw data were processed by the immunoSEQ vendor into normalized, annotated TCR beta repertoire reports. Richness was defined as unique clones by nucleotide sequence, with iChao1 and Efron-Thisted estimators extrapolating total richness. Paired lesions were characterized and compared using Pielou's evenness, Simpson's index, top-ten clone proportional abundance, and the Morisita overlap index. Here the immuneACCESS table is served through TCRdb, limited to in-frame sequences with V and J called. Missing clones are a known gap in these copies; in checked studies unresolved V genes cover under half, and the rest lacks a known reason. Clone size and the V and J calls come from that table; the DNA yielded D and trimming. The sample yields about 4,900 clones; about four fifths were counted once. Roughly 3.2% of the sample comes from the top ten.

This clone was seen only a few times. Its antigen is still unknown. The record has no base qualities; no much larger clone is one base away. This clonotype was obtained from a woman in her forties or fifties with non-small cell lung cancer. The rearrangement combines TRBV21-1 with TRBJ1-5. TRBV21-1 is marked as a pseudogene. The sample consisted of tumor tissue from the primary lung tumor. The cell subset or site label on this specimen signifies: primary lung cancer lesion. The DNA is TGTGCCAGCAGGCCTAACGACCCGAACAACAATCAGCCCCAGCATTTT. Protein translation: CASRPNDPNNNQPQHF.